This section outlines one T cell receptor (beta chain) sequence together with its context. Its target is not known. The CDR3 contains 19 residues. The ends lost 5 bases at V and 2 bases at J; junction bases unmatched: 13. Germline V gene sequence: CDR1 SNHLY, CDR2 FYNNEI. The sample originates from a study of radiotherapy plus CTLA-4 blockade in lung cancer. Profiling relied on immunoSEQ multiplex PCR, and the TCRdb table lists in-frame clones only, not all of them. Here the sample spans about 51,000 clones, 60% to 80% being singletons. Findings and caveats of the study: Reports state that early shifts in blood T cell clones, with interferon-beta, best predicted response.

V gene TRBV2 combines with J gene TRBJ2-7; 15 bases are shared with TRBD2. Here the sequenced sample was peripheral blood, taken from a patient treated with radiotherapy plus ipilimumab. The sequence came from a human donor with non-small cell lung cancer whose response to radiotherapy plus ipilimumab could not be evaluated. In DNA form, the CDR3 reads TGTGCCAGCAGTACTACTCTTGGGACTAGCGGGGGGAAGGCCTACGAGCAGTACTTC. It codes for CASSTTLGTSGGKAYEQYF.